These 25 T cell receptor beta chains originate from one sample sequenced in a study of post-analysis software for immune sequencing data (dated by TCRdb to between 2014 and 2017). The investigation overall reported the following: Four or five TRBV segments, including TRBV5-6, TRBV5-1 and TRBV20-1, were significantly more frequent in patients than controls.

Their specific antigens are unknown. The library relied on PCR. TCRdb lists the instrument as Illumina HiSeq 2500. To reduce PCR and sequencing biases, unique molecular identifiers were incorporated into the TCR beta cDNA libraries. The raw public reads went through TCRdb reprocessing: fastp at Q25, MiXCR clone calling, in-frame beta chains kept. Identical CDR3 protein sequences are pooled into one entry, listed with their most common genes and DNA. Counted in this sample were around 710,000 distinct CDR3 sequences; about half of them appeared once. Roughly 4.5% of the sample is in the top ten clones. The sample comprised blood. All receptors come from a girl aged 10 to 17 with multiple sclerosis.

The V gene is TRBV5-1, the J gene TRBJ1-2; TRBD1 agrees at 8 bases. With 4 bases clipped from V and 2 bases from J, the junction kept 4 bases outside the gene matches. The CDR3 length is 14 residues. Germline lookup yields CDR1 SGHRS and CDR2 YFSETQ. The CDR3 loop reads CASSMDRVNYGYTF. DNA for the CDR3: TGCGCCAGCAGCATGGACAGGGTCAACTATGGCTACACCTTC.

In the case of this clonotype: An end of the junction differs from the germline gene, which may be a read error. V and J are TRBV24-1 and TRBJ2-3; no reliable D call. Germline V gene data show CDR1 as KGHDR and CDR2 as SFDVKD. The length of the CDR3 is 17 residues. In DNA form, the CDR3 reads TGTACCACCAGTGATTTGCCGAATCAAAGGAAAACAGATACGCAGTATTTT. It yields the protein CTTSDLPNQRKTDTQYF.

The table lists this clonotype with a count of one. The junction does not match germline at one end; this may be a read error. The chain carries TRBV29-1 and TRBJ2-1; 12 bases are shared with TRBD2. The CDR3 extends over 14 amino acids. CDR1 is SQVTM and CDR2 is ANQGSEA in the germline V gene. DNA of the CDR3: TGCAGCGTTGGACTAGCGGGAGTTGGTAATGGGCAGTTCTTC. Amino acids: CSVGLAGVGNGQFF.

This clonotype was seen more than once but under ten times. The rearrangement links TRBV6-5 to TRBJ2-7; 13 bases are a match to TRBD2. This CDR3 is 15 amino acids long. Germline values: CDR1 MNHEY, CDR2 SVGAGI. After removal of 4 bases from V and 3 bases from J, the junction contained 3 bases not matched to a gene. The CDR3 loop reads CASSSGTSGNYEQYF. CDR3 coding DNA: TGTGCCAGCAGTTCCGGGACTAGCGGGAACTACGAGCAGTACTTC.

This chain connects TRBV30 to TRBJ1-2; no clear D. Germline lookup yields CDR1 GTSNPN and CDR2 SVGIG (reference sequence). The V end lost 3 bases, the J end lost 3 bases, and 8 bases lay between the germline ends. The CDR3 is 12 amino acids. The CDR3 is CAWRPDYYGYTF. The CDR3 DNA follows: TGTGCCTGGAGGCCCGATTACTATGGCTACACCTTC.

The J gene is TRBJ1-5, the V gene TRBV6-2 or TRBV6-3; D is unclear. The CDR3 sequence is 14 residues long. The germline V and J ends were trimmed by 2 bases and 4 bases, with 9 bases remaining between them. Germline CDR1 reads MNHEY; CDR2 reads SVGEGT. CDR3 region: CASSYQIGNQPQHF. CDR3 coding DNA: TGTGCCAGCAGTTACCAAATAGGGAATCAGCCCCAGCATTTT.

This clonotype was counted between two and nine times. The J gene is TRBJ1-5, the V gene TRBV10-2; 7 positions agree with TRBD1. The V gene's germline CDR1 is WSHSY and CDR2 SAAADI. J gave up 3 bases and V 6 bases, and 11 bases lay outside the gene matches. The CDR3 has 16 amino acids. CDR3 region: CASSPTTGAHNQPQHF. For the CDR3, the DNA is TGCGCCAGCAGCCCTACCACAGGGGCCCACAATCAGCCCCAGCATTTT.

V gene TRBV5-1 combines with J gene TRBJ2-4, with D possibly being TRBD1 or TRBD2 (6 bases each). Per germline, CDR1 SGHRS and CDR2 YFSETQ. V was pared by 4 bases and J by 7 bases, with 24 bases between. The CDR3 covers 17 residues. CDR3 region: CASSPARGAGVSNIQYF. The DNA of the CDR3 is TGCGCCAGCAGCCCCGCCCGCGGGGCAGGGGTATCGAACATTCAGTACTTC.

The genes are TRBV6-1 and TRBJ2-7, with 7 bases fitting TRBD1. The V segment lost 3 bases and the J segment 3 bases; nucleotides outside the gene matches: 2. Per the germline V gene, CDR1 is MNHNS and CDR2 is SASEGT. The CDR3 runs 13 residues. The CDR3, as DNA: TGTGCCAGCAGTGATTGGGACAGCTACGAGCAGTACTTC. Amino acids: CASSDWDSYEQYF.

The V call is TRBV20-1, the J call TRBJ2-5; possible D gene TRBD1, 5 bases. The germline CDR1 and CDR2 sequences are DFQATT and SNEGSKA (reference sequence). This CDR3 contains 14 residues. The V end was cut by 6 bases, the J end by 5 bases, with 19 bases between. CDR3 in amino acids: CSAAFVGRGETQYF. DNA of the CDR3: TGCAGTGCAGCATTCGTGGGTAGGGGTGAGACCCAGTACTTC.

This rearrangement joins TRBV12-3 or TRBV12-4 to TRBJ2-7; 7 bases align to TRBD1. The V gene end was trimmed by 8 bases and the J gene end by 4 bases; junction bases not matched to a gene: 5. CDR3 length: 12 residues. The CDR3 bases are TGTGCCAGCGGGAACAGGGGTTACGAGCAGTACTTC. It codes for CASGNRGYEQYF.

The chain joins TRBV6-5 to TRBJ1-2; D call uncertain. Germline V gives CDR1 MNHEY, CDR2 SVGAGI. The CDR3 consists of 15 residues. Between the trimmed V and J ends, which lost 5 bases and 5 bases, there was a span of 18 bases. DNA for the CDR3: TGTGCCAGCAGTCCCCACGCCTCGGGCCCTTATGGCTACACCTTC. Its translation is CASSPHASGPYGYTF.

The chain uses TRBV7-9 and TRBJ2-7, with TRBD1 as a possible D gene (5 bases). CDR3 length equals 14 residues. The V end was cut by 4 bases, the J end by 4 bases, with 14 bases between. From germline, CDR1 is SEHNR and CDR2 FQNEAQ (reference sequence). CDR3 sequence: CASSSSRTRYEQYF. The CDR3 bases are TGTGCCAGCAGCTCGTCAAGGACACGGTACGAGCAGTACTTC.

The sample holds many counts of this clonotype. The chain uses TRBV29-1 and TRBJ2-1; 7 positions match TRBD1. This CDR3 spans 14 amino acids. CDR1 and CDR2 (germline): SQVTM, ANQGSEA. The V gene end was trimmed by 3 bases and the J gene end by 7 bases; junction bases not matched to a gene: 9. CDR3 coding DNA: TGCAGCGTTGACCCTCTGACAGGGTTAAATGAGCAGTTCTTC. Its protein is CSVDPLTGLNEQFF.

This clonotype was seen only a few times. V usage is TRBV7-3 and J usage is TRBJ2-7; TRBD2 matches 7 bases. CDR1 is SGHTA and CDR2 is FQGTGA in the germline V gene. The CDR3 length is 14 residues. Trimming removed 5 bases from V and 4 bases from J; junction bases left unmatched: 8. The CDR3 DNA sequence: TGTGCCAGCAGCAGGGAGGGCGGAGTATACGAGCAGTACTTC. It translates to CASSREGGVYEQYF.

This chain links TRBV12-3 or TRBV12-4 with TRBJ1-5; D remains ambiguous. The CDR3 covers 13 residues. Trimming left V 1 base short and J 7 bases short, with 8 bases between. The CDR3 region is CASSLEVRQPQHF. CDR3 bases: TGTGCCAGCAGTTTAGAGGTCCGGCAGCCCCAGCATTTT.

The sample holds a few counts of this clonotype. The rearrangement joins TRBV20-1 to TRBJ2-4, with 7 bases aligning to TRBD2. TRBJ2-5 explains the end of the DNA better; the J call may be wrong. The germline CDR1 and CDR2 sequences are DFQATT and SNEGSKA (reference sequence). The CDR3 is 15 residues long. The CDR3 spells CSALRDYTSKETQYF. DNA of the CDR3: TGCAGTGCGCTAAGGGACTATACCTCTAAAGAGACCCAGTACTTC.

V and J are TRBV3-1 and TRBJ2-7; TRBD2 aligns across 12 bases. Trimming at V came to 0 bases and at J to 6 bases, leaving 6 bases not matched to a gene. Germline V lookup: CDR1 LGHDT, CDR2 YNNKEL (reference sequence). This CDR3 is built from 16 residues. The CDR3 here is CASSQDLLAGGPEQYF. As DNA, the CDR3 is TGTGCCAGCAGCCAAGATCTACTAGCGGGAGGACCCGAGCAGTACTTC.

CDR3 residues: CASSLPAGGPVDTQYF. The CDR3 DNA reads TGTGCCAGCAGCTTACCAGCGGGAGGGCCTGTCGATACGCAGTATTTT. This rearrangement joins TRBV11-2 to TRBJ2-3; the match to TRBD2 covers 10 bases. Germline V gene sequence: CDR1 SGHAT, CDR2 FQNNGV. V lost 2 bases, J lost 6 bases, and 8 bases stayed unmatched. The CDR3 has 16 amino acids.

This clonotype showed up many times. The genes are TRBV4-1 and TRBJ2-6; possibly TRBD1 for D (6 bases). This CDR3 has 15 amino acids. Trimming removed 3 bases at V and 4 bases at J, with 10 bases between. Germline-derived CDR1 and CDR2 are MGHRA and YSYEKL. CDR3 sequence reads: CASSQAGTGANVLTF. Written as DNA, the CDR3 is TGCGCCAGCAGCCAGGCTGGGACAGGGGCCAACGTCCTGACTTTC.

The gene calls are TRBV6-6 and TRBJ1-1; D remains unclear. V was pared by 5 bases and J by 1 base, with 5 bases between. Germline loops: CDR1 MNHNY, CDR2 SVGAGI (reference sequence). The CDR3 consists of 12 residues. In nucleotides, the CDR3 is TGTGCCAGCAGTATTGGGAACACTGAAGCTTTCTTT. Its protein is CASSIGNTEAFF.

In the case of this clonotype: This may come from a read error, since a much larger clone is one base off. The chain carries TRBV5-1 and TRBJ2-5, with 10 bases fitting TRBD2. V shed 0 bases, J shed 11 bases, and the junction held 10 bases outside the gene matches. This CDR3 comprises 15 residues. Germline CDR1 SGHRS, CDR2 YFSETQ. CDR3 in amino acids: CASSLGLAGDNEQYF. The CDR3 region has the DNA TGCGCCAGCAGCTTGGGTCTAGCGGGAGACAATGAGCAGTACTTC.

The chain recombines TRBV9 with TRBJ2-5, with TRBD2 matching 16 bases. Germline V lookup: CDR1 SGDLS, CDR2 YYNGEE. CDR3 length equals 17 residues. Losses at the gene ends were 4 bases for V and 5 bases for J; bases not matched to a gene: 8. CDR3 sequence reads: CASSPVGTSGRGETQYF. In nucleotides, the CDR3 is TGTGCCAGCAGCCCTGTGGGGACTAGCGGGAGGGGGGAGACCCAGTACTTC.

The gene calls are TRBV5-1 and TRBJ1-1; D is undetermined. V lost 0 bases and J 5 bases, leaving 11 bases between the germline ends. Germline V CDR1 and CDR2: SGHRS, YFSETQ. The CDR3 is 14 residues long. The CDR3 here is CASSLAGTGTEAFF. As DNA, the CDR3 is TGCGCCAGCAGCTTGGCAGGTACCGGAACTGAAGCTTTCTTT.

The chain is built from TRBV5-4 and TRBJ2-7; weak D call: TRBD2 (6 bases). Germline V lookup: CDR1 SGHNT, CDR2 YYREEE (reference sequence). V was pared by 4 bases and J by 4 bases, with 12 bases between. The CDR3 extends over 13 amino acids. CDR3 amino acids: CASSDGTFYEQYF. The CDR3 bases are TGTGCCAGCAGCGACGGGACTTTTTACGAGCAGTACTTC. Based on the CDR3 plus reference TRBV5-4 and TRBJ2-7, the full variable domain is ETGVTQSPTHLIKTRGQQVTLRCSSQSGHNTVSWYQQALGQGPQFIFQYYREEENGRGNFPPRFSGLQFPNYSSELNVNALELDDSALYLCASSDGTFYEQYFGPGTRLTVT.